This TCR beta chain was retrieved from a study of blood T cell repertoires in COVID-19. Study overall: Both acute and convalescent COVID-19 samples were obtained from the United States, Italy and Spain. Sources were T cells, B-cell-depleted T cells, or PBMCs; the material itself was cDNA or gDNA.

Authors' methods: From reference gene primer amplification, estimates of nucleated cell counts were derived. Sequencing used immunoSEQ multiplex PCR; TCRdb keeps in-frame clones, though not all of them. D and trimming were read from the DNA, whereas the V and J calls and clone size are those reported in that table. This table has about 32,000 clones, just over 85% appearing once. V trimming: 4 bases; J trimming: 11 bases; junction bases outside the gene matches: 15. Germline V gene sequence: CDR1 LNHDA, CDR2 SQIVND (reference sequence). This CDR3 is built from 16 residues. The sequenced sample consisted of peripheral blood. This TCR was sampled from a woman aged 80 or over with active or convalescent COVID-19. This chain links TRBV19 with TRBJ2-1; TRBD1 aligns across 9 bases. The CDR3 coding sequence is TGTGCCAGTAGTACCCGGGACAGGGAGCAACCTAATAAGCAGTTCTTC. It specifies CASSTRDREQPNKQFF.